The clone carrying this TCR beta chain has a single count. Its specificity is not known. This entry comes from a study of T cells in pancreatic ductal adenocarcinoma. The ends were cut back, 8 bases at V and 3 bases at J, with 14 bases in the middle. The CDR3 contains 13 residues. Germline V gene lookup returns CDR1 WNHNN and CDR2 SYGVQD (reference sequence). Selected pancreatic ductal adenocarcinoma patients had undergone surgery without neoadjuvant therapy. Study findings and constraints: Tumor samples had fewer productive templates and roughly 8-fold fewer unique clonotypes than blood. Mean clonality was about 0.11 in tumors and approximately 0.072 in blood, not significantly different.

Data came from immunoSEQ multiplex PCR; TCRdb stores just in-frame clones and leaves some out. Of about 97,000 clones listed, nearly 95% are singletons. Material for sequencing was PBMCs. The clonotype comes from a human donor with pancreatic ductal adenocarcinoma. The rearrangement joins TRBV10-1 to TRBJ2-7, with D perhaps matching TRBD2 (6 bases). The CDR3 region has the DNA TGCGCCAGCTCCCCGGGGGACCTCTACGAGCAGTACTTC. It encodes CASSPGDLYEQYF.